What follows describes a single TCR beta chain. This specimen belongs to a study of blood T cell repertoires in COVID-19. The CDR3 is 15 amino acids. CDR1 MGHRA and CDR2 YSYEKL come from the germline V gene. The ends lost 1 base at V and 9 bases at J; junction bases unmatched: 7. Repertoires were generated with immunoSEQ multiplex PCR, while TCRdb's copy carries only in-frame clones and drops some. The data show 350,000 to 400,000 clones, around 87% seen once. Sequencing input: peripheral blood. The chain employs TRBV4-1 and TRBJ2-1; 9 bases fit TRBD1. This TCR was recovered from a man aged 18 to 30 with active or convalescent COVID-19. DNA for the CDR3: TGCGCCAGCAGCCAAGGGGACAGGGAGGTTGGTGAGCAGTTCTTC. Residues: CASSQGDREVGEQFF.